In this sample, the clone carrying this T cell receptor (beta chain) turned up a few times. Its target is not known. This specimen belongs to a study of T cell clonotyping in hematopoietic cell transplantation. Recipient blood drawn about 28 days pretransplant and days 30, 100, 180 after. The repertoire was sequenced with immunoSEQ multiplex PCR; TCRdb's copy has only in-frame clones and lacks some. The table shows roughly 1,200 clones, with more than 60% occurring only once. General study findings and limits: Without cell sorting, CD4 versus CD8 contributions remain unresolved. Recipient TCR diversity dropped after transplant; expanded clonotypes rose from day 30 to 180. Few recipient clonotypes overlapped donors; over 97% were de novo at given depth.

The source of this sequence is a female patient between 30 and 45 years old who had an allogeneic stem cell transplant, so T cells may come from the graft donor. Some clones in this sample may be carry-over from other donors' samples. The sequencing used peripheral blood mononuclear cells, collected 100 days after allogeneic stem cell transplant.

CDR3 sequence: CASSLDVGGSNTGELFF. In DNA, the CDR3 is TGTGCCAGCAGCTTAGACGTCGGGGGTTCGAACACCGGGGAGCTGTTTTTT. The chain has TRBV7-6 and TRBJ2-2, with a weak D call TRBD2 (6 bases). Trimming stripped 1 base from V and 0 bases from J, with 12 bases between. This CDR3 is 17 amino acids long. Germline V gene lookup returns CDR1 SGHVS and CDR2 FNYEAQ.